This TCR beta chain came from a study of somatic mutations in cytotoxic T cells in rheumatoid arthritis. Germline-derived CDR1 and CDR2 are MNHEY and SMNVEV (reference sequence). Trimming shortened V by 4 bases and J by 4 bases, and 8 bases separated the two germline ends. The CDR3 has 13 amino acids. Measured with immunoSEQ multiplex PCR; TCRdb has only the in-frame clones, and not every one. The table has about 18,000 clones, around 63% seen once. The receptor was isolated from an adult with rheumatoid arthritis. Sequencing used CD8+ T cells sorted from blood. The rearrangement uses TRBV27 and TRBJ1-5, with D uncertain. DNA of the CDR3: TGTGCCAGCAGTTCTTGGACGAATCAGCCCCAGCATTTT. It codes for CASSSWTNQPQHF.